The 24 T cell receptor beta chains listed next were all sequenced from one sample in a study of technical replicates of blood from several donors. Assay used: immunoSEQ multiplex PCR; TCRdb lists only in-frame clones, some missing. The sample records 75,000 to 100,000 clones, roughly 95% being singletons. Specimen: T cells isolated from PBMCs. The receptors shown here come from a human donor in good health.

The chain is built from TRBV29-1 and TRBJ1-2, with TRBD1 identical over 7 bases. Unmatched junction bases numbered 6, after V lost 6 bases and J lost 2 bases. Germline V CDR1 and CDR2: SQVTM, ANQGSEA. The CDR3 totals 13 residues. The CDR3 DNA follows: TGCAGCGTCGTGACAGGGTCAAACTATGGCTACACCTTC. It specifies CSVVTGSNYGYTF.

The chain joins TRBV10-3 to TRBJ2-2; D not resolved. V was trimmed by 10 bases and J by 7 bases, leaving 10 bases between them. The germline gives CDR1 ENHRY, CDR2 SYGVKD. The CDR3 runs 11 residues. Here the CDR3 DNA reads TGTGCCACCCGAGATGTCGGGGAGCTGTTTTTT. Protein product: CATRDVGELFF.

This chain connects TRBV27 to TRBJ2-7, with TRBD2 as a possible D gene (6 bases). The germline V gene encodes CDR1 MNHEY and CDR2 SMNVEV (reference sequence). The CDR3 has 14 amino acids. Trimming cost V 3 bases and J 2 bases, with 11 bases left between them. The CDR3 DNA reads as TGTGCCAGCAGTTTTGCGGGATCAGCCTACGAGCAGTACTTC. The encoded protein is CASSFAGSAYEQYF.

The chain combines TRBV19 with TRBJ1-1; possibly TRBD1 for D (6 bases). Trimming shortened V by 3 bases and J by 4 bases, and 9 bases separated the two germline ends. In germline, CDR1 is LNHDA, CDR2 SQIVND (reference sequence). The CDR3 length is 13 residues. The DNA of the CDR3 is TGTGCCAGTAGTATGAGCAGGGGCACTGAAGCTTTCTTT. It encodes CASSMSRGTEAFF.

The chain employs TRBV7-9 and TRBJ1-3; D gene uncertain. With 3 bases removed from V and 0 bases from J, the gap between germline ends came to 18 bases. CDR1 and CDR2 from the germline V gene are SEHNR and FQNEAQ (reference sequence). The CDR3 runs to 18 residues. The CDR3 DNA reads as TGTGCCAGCAGCTTGAAAAATGTAAACAGAGTCTCTGGAAACACCATATATTTT. Translated, it gives CASSLKNVNRVSGNTIYF.

The chain is built from TRBV30 and TRBJ2-1; D perhaps matches TRBD2 (5 bases). The germline CDR1 and CDR2 sequences are GTSNPN and SVGIG (reference sequence). The V end lost 3 bases, the J end lost 7 bases, and 13 bases lay between the germline ends. This CDR3 has 13 amino acids. The DNA for the CDR3 is TGTGCCTGGAGGTACCCCGGCGGGAATGAGCAGTTCTTC. Translation: CAWRYPGGNEQFF.

The chain links TRBV4-2 to TRBJ2-1; 8 nucleotides align to TRBD2. Germline loops: CDR1 LGHNA, CDR2 YNFKEQ. The J segment lost 5 bases and the V segment lost 5 bases, leaving 8 bases of the junction unmatched. This CDR3 has 15 amino acids. Here the CDR3 DNA reads TGTGCCAGCAGCGCCGAGCGGGAGTTAAACAATGAGCAGTTCTTC. This gives the protein CASSAERELNNEQFF.

The V gene is TRBV2, the J gene TRBJ2-7, with D hard to call. Between the trimmed V and J ends, which lost 2 bases and 3 bases, there was a span of 8 bases. Per the germline V gene, CDR1 is SNHLY and CDR2 is FYNNEI. This CDR3 comprises 13 residues. The CDR3 is CASSEPMSYEQYF. The CDR3, as DNA: TGTGCCAGCAGTGAACCTATGAGCTACGAGCAGTACTTC. The whole variable domain, remainder taken from reference TRBV2 and TRBJ2-7, is EPEVTQTPSHQVTQMGQEVILRCVPISNHLYFYWYRQILGQKVEFLVSFYNNEISEKSEIFDDQFSVERPDGSNFTLKIRSTKLEDSAMYFCASSEPMSYEQYFGPGTRLTVT.

Comments on this clone: The sample has other DNA sequences that encode this CDR3 too. The chain is built from TRBV5-1 and TRBJ2-7; possibly TRBD2 for D (5 bases). The V and J ends lost 4 bases and 2 bases respectively, with 7 bases between them. The CDR3 totals 12 residues. Germline CDR1 SGHRS, CDR2 YFSETQ. The DNA of the CDR3 is TGCGCCAGCAGCCTGGGAGCCTACGAGCAGTACTTC. Translating gives CASSLGAYEQYF. Combining the CDR3 with reference TRBV5-1 and TRBJ2-7 gives the whole variable domain KAGVTQTPRYLIKTRGQQVTLSCSPISGHRSVSWYQQTPGQGLQFLFEYFSETQRNKGNFPGRFSGRQFSNSRSEMNVSTLELGDSALYLCASSLGAYEQYFGPGTRLTVT.

This clone showed up just once. The chain combines TRBV6-5 with TRBJ2-7, with 8 bases matching TRBD1. The ends lost 3 bases at V and 3 bases at J; junction bases unmatched: 10. Germline CDR1 is MNHEY and CDR2 is SVGAGI. This CDR3 contains 16 residues. Here the CDR3 reads CASSYSEGQVFYEQYF. In DNA, the CDR3 is TGTGCCAGCAGTTATTCGGAGGGACAGGTGTTCTACGAGCAGTACTTC.

The chain links TRBV2 to TRBJ1-4; 10 nucleotides line up with TRBD1. This CDR3 comprises 17 residues. J was trimmed by 6 bases and V by 3 bases; bases with no gene match: 10. In germline, CDR1 is SNHLY, CDR2 FYNNEI. The CDR3 spells CASSDMGQGIKDEKLFF. CDR3 coding DNA: TGTGCCAGCAGTGATATGGGACAGGGGATCAAGGATGAAAAACTGTTTTTT.

CDR3 DNA: TGTGCCAGCAGCCATTTTAGCGGGAGGAGTAACGAGCAGTACTTC. This sequence encodes CASSHFSGRSNEQYF. The chain couples TRBV11-2 to TRBJ2-7; the match to TRBD2 covers 10 bases. With 5 bases clipped from V and 5 bases from J, the junction kept 9 bases outside the gene matches. Germline V gives CDR1 SGHAT, CDR2 FQNNGV. CDR3 length equals 15 residues.

The chain joins TRBV9 to TRBJ2-7, with D maybe TRBD2 (6 bases). The CDR3 is made up of 14 amino acids. V was trimmed by 4 bases and J by 3 bases, leaving 14 bases between them. In germline, CDR1 is SGDLS, CDR2 YYNGEE. The chain's CDR3 is CASSLTSNVYEQYF. DNA of the CDR3: TGTGCCAGCAGCCTAACTAGCAACGTCTACGAGCAGTACTTC. Filled out from reference TRBV9 and TRBJ2-7, the complete variable domain reads DSGVTQTPKHLITATGQRVTLRCSPRSGDLSVYWYQQSLDQGLQFLIQYYNGEERAKGNILERFSAQQFPDLHSELNLSSLELGDSALYFCASSLTSNVYEQYFGPGTRLTVT.

In its sample, this clone was seen once. The chain couples TRBV29-1 to TRBJ2-7; 10 nucleotides agree with TRBD2. The germline gives CDR1 SQVTM, CDR2 ANQGSEA. This CDR3 has 13 residues. Trimming at V came to 3 bases and at J to 4 bases, leaving 3 bases not matched to a gene. CDR3: CSVEASGRYEQYF. As DNA, the CDR3 is TGCAGCGTTGAGGCTAGCGGGAGATACGAGCAGTACTTC.

The chain uses TRBV28 and TRBJ2-2; TRBD1 is a possible D gene (5 bases). The V gene lost 5 bases and the J gene lost 3 bases, with 10 bases spanning the gap. This CDR3 is built from 14 residues. CDR1 and CDR2 from the germline V gene are MDHEN and SYDVKM. CDR3 DNA sequence: TGTGCCAGCAGTGCGACAGCAGACACCGGGGAGCTGTTTTTT. It specifies CASSATADTGELFF.

The chain carries TRBV30 and TRBJ2-1, with D perhaps matching TRBD2 (5 bases). Germline CDR1 and CDR2: GTSNPN and SVGIG (reference sequence). Trimming took 2 bases from V and 7 from J, leaving 15 bases between them. CDR3 length: 14 amino acids. The CDR3 here is CAWSRFGVMNEQFF. CDR3 nucleotides: TGTGCCTGGAGTCGGTTCGGGGTTATGAATGAGCAGTTCTTC.

The chain links TRBV5-1 to TRBJ2-6; 8 bases map to TRBD1. J lost 2 bases, V lost 5 bases, and 15 bases had no gene match. The CDR3 has 19 amino acids. Germline CDR1 reads SGHRS; CDR2 reads YFSETQ. The CDR3 protein is CASRPNPRGLLPGANVLTF. CDR3 DNA sequence: TGCGCCAGCAGACCCAACCCCAGGGGGCTGCTTCCTGGGGCCAACGTCCTGACTTTC.

The V gene is TRBV11-1, the J gene TRBJ2-1; TRBD2 aligns across 9 bases. The CDR3 is 16 residues long. Germline-derived CDR1 and CDR2 are SGHAT and FQDESV (reference sequence). Trimming at V came to 5 bases and at J to 0 bases, leaving 5 bases not matched to a gene. CDR3 amino acids: CASSPSGTSSYNEQFF. The CDR3 region has the DNA TGTGCCAGCAGCCCTAGCGGGACGAGCTCCTACAATGAGCAGTTCTTC.

The chain employs TRBV30 and TRBJ1-3, with a possible D match to TRBD1 (6 bases). With 7 bases removed from V and 2 bases from J, the gap between germline ends came to 9 bases. Germline CDR1 reads GTSNPN; CDR2 reads SVGIG (reference sequence). The CDR3 runs 12 residues. In DNA, the CDR3 is TGTGCCTCGAACAGGGCTGGAAACACCATATATTTT. It specifies CASNRAGNTIYF.

V usage is TRBV7-9 and J usage is TRBJ2-5; 7 nucleotides line up with TRBD2. This CDR3 has 15 amino acids. Germline CDR1 is SEHNR and CDR2 is FQNEAQ (reference sequence). V trimming: 5 bases; J trimming: 1 base; junction bases outside the gene matches: 7. The CDR3 bases are TGTGCCAGCAGCCCGATCGGCGGGAGCCAAGAGACCCAGTACTTC. Translation gives CASSPIGGSQETQYF.

This chain uses TRBV30 with TRBJ2-7; 7 bases are a match to TRBD1. From germline, CDR1 is GTSNPN and CDR2 SVGIG (reference sequence). CDR3 size: 13 residues. V lost 4 bases and J lost 5; bases outside the gene matches: 8. In DNA form, the CDR3 reads TGTGCCTGGAAGACAGGGAGTTACAACGAGCAGTACTTC. This gives the protein CAWKTGSYNEQYF.

The table lists this clone with a count of one. The chain joins TRBV5-1 to TRBJ2-7; tentatively, D is TRBD2 (6 bases). The germline V gene has CDR1 SGHRS and CDR2 YFSETQ. V dropped 7 bases and J dropped 2 bases, with 13 bases sitting between them. The CDR3 contains 13 residues. The CDR3 spells CASFGEEPYEQYF. Written as DNA, the CDR3 is TGCGCCAGCTTTGGGGAGGAACCCTACGAGCAGTACTTC.

This chain connects TRBV19 to TRBJ1-1; 8 bases align to TRBD1. The length of the CDR3 is 16 residues. The germline V gene has CDR1 LNHDA and CDR2 SQIVND (reference sequence). Trimming cost V 8 bases and J 1 base; bases outside gene matches: 12. The CDR3 sequence is CASADSGGLRNTEAFF. CDR3 nucleotide sequence: TGTGCCAGTGCCGATTCAGGGGGCTTAAGGAACACTGAAGCTTTCTTT.

This chain links TRBV15 with TRBJ1-1; 8 bases map to TRBD1. The CDR3 has 14 amino acids. Losses at the gene ends were 3 bases for V and 7 bases for J; bases not matched to a gene: 7. From germline, CDR1 is LNHNV and CDR2 YYDKDF (reference sequence). The CDR3 protein is CATSRGRGPGEAFF. The DNA for the CDR3 is TGTGCCACCAGCAGGGGCAGGGGGCCAGGTGAAGCTTTCTTT.